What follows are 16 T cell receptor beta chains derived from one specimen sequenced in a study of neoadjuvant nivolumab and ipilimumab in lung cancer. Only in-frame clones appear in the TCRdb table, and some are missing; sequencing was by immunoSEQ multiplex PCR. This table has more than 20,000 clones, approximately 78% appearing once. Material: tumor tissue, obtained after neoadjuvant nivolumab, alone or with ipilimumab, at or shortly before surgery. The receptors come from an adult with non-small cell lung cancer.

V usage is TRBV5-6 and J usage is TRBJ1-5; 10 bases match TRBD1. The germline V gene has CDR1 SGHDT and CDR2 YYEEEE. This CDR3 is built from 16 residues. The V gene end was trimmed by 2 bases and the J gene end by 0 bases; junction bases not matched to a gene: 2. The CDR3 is CASSFGTGVSNQPQHF. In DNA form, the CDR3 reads TGTGCCAGCAGCTTTGGGACAGGGGTTAGCAATCAGCCCCAGCATTTT.

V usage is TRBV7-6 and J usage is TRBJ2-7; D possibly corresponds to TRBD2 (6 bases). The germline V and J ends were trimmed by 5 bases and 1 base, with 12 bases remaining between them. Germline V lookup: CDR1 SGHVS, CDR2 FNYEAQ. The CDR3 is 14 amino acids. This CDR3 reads CASSTTDYSYEQYF. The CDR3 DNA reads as TGTGCCAGCAGCACAACGGACTATTCCTACGAGCAGTACTTC.

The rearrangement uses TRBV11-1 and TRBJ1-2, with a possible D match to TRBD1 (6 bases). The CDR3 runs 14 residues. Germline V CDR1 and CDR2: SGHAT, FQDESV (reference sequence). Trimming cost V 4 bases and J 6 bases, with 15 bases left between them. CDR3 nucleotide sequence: TGTGCCAGCAGCTCAGGACAGCAACGGCATGGCTACACCTTC. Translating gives CASSSGQQRHGYTF.

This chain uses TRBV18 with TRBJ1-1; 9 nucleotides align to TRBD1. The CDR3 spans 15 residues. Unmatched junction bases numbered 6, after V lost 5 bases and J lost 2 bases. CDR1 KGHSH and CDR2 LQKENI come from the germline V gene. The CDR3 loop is CASSRRDRENTEAFF. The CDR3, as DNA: TGTGCCAGCTCAAGGCGGGACAGGGAAAACACTGAAGCTTTCTTT.

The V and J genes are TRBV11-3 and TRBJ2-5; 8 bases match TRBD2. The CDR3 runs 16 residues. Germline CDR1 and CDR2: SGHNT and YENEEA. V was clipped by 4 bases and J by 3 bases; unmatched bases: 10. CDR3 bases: TGTGCCAGCAGCTCCTATTCGGGAGCGGGAGAAGAGACCCAGTACTTC. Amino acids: CASSSYSGAGEETQYF.

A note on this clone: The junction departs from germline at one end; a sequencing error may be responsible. CDR3 loop: CASSGGQLPTKSGQRPDF. CDR3 sequence (DNA): TGTGCCAGCAGCGGGGGCCAGTTACCCACAAAGTCGGGCCAACGTCCTGACTTC. The gene calls are TRBV7-8 and TRBJ2-6; D might be TRBD1 (6 bases). The CDR3 has 18 amino acids. In germline, CDR1 is SGHVS, CDR2 FQNEAQ.

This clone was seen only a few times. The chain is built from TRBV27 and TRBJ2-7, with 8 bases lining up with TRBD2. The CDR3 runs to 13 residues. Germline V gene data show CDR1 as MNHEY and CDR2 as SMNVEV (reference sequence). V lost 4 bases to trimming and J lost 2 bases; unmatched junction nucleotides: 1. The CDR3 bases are TGTGCCAGCAGTTGGCGGGAGGCCTACGAGCAGTACTTC. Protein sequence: CASSWREAYEQYF.

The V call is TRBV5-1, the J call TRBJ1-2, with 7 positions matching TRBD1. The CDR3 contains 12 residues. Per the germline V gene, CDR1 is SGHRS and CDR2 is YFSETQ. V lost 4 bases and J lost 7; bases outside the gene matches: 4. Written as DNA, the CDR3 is TGCGCCAGCAGCAAAGACAGGGTTGGCTACACCTTC. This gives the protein CASSKDRVGYTF.

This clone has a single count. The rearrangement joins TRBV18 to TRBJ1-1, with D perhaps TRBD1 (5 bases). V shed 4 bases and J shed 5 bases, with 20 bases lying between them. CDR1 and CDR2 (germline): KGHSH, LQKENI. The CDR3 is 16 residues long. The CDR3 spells CASSLGQGSGWTEAFF. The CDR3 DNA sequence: TGTGCCAGCTCACTGGGGCAGGGATCTGGTTGGACTGAAGCTTTCTTT.

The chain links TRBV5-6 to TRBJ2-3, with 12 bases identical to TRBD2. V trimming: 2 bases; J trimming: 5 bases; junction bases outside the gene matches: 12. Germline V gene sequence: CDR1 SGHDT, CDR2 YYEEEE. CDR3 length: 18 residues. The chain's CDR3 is CASSFSPSGRARLDTQYF. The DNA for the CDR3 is TGTGCCAGCAGCTTTTCCCCTAGCGGGAGGGCCAGGTTAGATACGCAGTATTTT. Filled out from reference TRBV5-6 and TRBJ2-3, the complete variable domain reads DAGVTQSPTHLIKTRGQQVTLRCSPKSGHDTVSWYQQALGQGPQFIFQYYEEEERQRGNFPDRFSGHQFPNYSSELNVNALLLGDSALYLCASSFSPSGRARLDTQYFGPGTRLTVL.

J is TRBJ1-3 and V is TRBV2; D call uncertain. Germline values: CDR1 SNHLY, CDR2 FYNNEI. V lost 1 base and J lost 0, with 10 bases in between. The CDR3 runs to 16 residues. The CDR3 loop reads CASSEDRWSSGNTIYF. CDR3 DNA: TGTGCCAGCAGTGAAGACAGATGGAGCTCTGGAAACACCATATATTTT.

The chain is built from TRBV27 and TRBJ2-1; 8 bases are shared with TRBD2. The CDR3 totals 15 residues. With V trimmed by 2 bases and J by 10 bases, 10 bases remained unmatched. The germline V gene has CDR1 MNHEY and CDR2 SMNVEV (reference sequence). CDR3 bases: TGTGCCAGCAGTTTAGGAGGGACTAGGGGATTCGAGCAGTTCTTC. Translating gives CASSLGGTRGFEQFF.

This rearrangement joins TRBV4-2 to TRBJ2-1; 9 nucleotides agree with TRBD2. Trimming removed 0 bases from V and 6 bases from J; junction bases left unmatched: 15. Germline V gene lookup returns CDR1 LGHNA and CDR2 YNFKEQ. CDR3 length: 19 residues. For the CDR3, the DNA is TGTGCCAGCAGCCAAGATTATCGTCCTAGCGGGACTCACTCCAATGAGCAGTTCTTC. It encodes CASSQDYRPSGTHSNEQFF.

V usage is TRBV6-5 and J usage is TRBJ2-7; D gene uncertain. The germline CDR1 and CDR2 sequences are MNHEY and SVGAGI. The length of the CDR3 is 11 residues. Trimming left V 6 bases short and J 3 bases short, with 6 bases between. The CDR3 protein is CASRRHYEQYF. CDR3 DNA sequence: TGTGCCAGCAGACGGCACTACGAGCAGTACTTC.

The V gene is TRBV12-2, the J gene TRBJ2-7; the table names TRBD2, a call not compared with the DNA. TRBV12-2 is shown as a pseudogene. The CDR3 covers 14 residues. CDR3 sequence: CASRLAPGAYEQYF. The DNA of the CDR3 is TGTGCAAGTCGCTTAGCGCCCGGGGCCTACGAGCAGTACTTC.

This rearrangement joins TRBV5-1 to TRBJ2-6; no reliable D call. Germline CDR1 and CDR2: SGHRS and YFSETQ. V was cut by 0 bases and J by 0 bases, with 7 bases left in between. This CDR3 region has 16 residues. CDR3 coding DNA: TGCGCCAGCAGCTTGGACAACCCCTCTGGGGCCAACGTCCTGACTTTC. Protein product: CASSLDNPSGANVLTF.